This record looks at one T cell receptor beta chain sequence and its context. The sample originates from a study of tumor-infiltrating lymphocytes in oesophageal squamous cell carcinoma. Via MiXCR, TCRdb re-called the PCR reads, giving one row per CDR3 protein. The data contain fewer than 20,000 distinct CDR3 sequences, 35% to 45% of them singletons. V lost 5 bases and J lost 4; bases outside the gene matches: 12. The germline gives CDR1 SEHNR, CDR2 FQNEAQ (reference sequence). The CDR3 is made up of 16 amino acids. Material: esophageal tumor tissue. This TCR was recovered from a male donor with esophageal squamous cell carcinoma. The gene calls are TRBV7-9 and TRBJ2-3; the match to TRBD1 covers 7 bases. The CDR3 reads CASSRGSGQSADTQYF. In DNA, the CDR3 is TGTGCCAGCAGCAGAGGATCGGGACAGTCTGCAGATACGCAGTATTTT.